This TCR beta chain emerged from a study of T cell repertoires in cytomegalovirus infection. Across the whole study: Selected CMV epitopes included recently identified HLA-C-restricted ones as well as well-studied HLA-B-restricted ones. TCR beta signatures that were public indicated CMV infection and matching HLA type. Study-wide results and limits: HLA-C-restricted CMV-specific TCR beta clonotypes prevailed in the ex vivo response. There were carriers of CMV plus the relevant HLA, and cumulative public TCR beta family frequency identified them.

Turning to this clonotype: Its antigen remains unknown. A read error may produce the germline difference seen at one junction end.

TCRdb re-analysed the reads in MiXCR, keeping a single row per CDR3 protein. The table has about 110,000 distinct CDR3 sequences, about 30% seen once. The germline CDR1 and CDR2 sequences are SGHRS and YFSETQ. The CDR3 has 16 residues. The material sequenced was CD8+ T cells from cultured PBMCs, taken from culture after CMV antigen stimulation. This clonotype was sampled from a human donor in good health (CMV status not recorded). Some clones in this sample may be carry-over from other donors' samples. The chain uses TRBV5-1 and TRBJ2-2, with D possibly TRBD2 on 6 matching bases. The CDR3 sequence: CVSSLLWDSNTGELFF. For the CDR3, the DNA is TGCGTCAGCAGCTTGCTGTGGGACTCCAACACCGGGGAGCTGTTTTTT.